This TCR beta chain is drawn from a study of blood T cell repertoires in COVID-19. Across the study: From the United States, Italy and Spain came samples of acute and convalescent COVID-19. Sources were T cells, B-cell-depleted T cells, or PBMCs; the material itself was cDNA or gDNA.

The CDR3 contains 12 residues. Germline V lookup: CDR1 SGHRS, CDR2 YFSETQ. Trimming removed 4 bases from V and 15 bases from J; junction bases left unmatched: 7. Original data processing: It was from reference gene primer amplification that nucleated cell counts were estimated. TCRdb's copy holds only in-frame clones and misses some; the assay was immunoSEQ multiplex PCR. The DNA gave D and trimming, while V, J and clone size come from that table. The table shows approximately 46,000 clones, with roughly nine tenths occurring only once. The material sequenced was peripheral blood. This rearrangement joins TRBV5-1 to TRBJ2-3; 11 nucleotides agree with TRBD2. This receptor was taken from a man aged 55 to 70 with active or convalescent COVID-19. The CDR3 region is CASSTGLAGLYF. CDR3 coding DNA: TGCGCCAGCAGCACCGGACTAGCGGGTCTATATTTT.